Listed here are 15 T cell receptor beta chains from one sample, sequenced in a study of CD8 T cell repertoires and HIV-1 epitope variants. These TCRs are of unknown antigen specificity. Method: immunoSEQ multiplex PCR; TCRdb's copy keeps in-frame clones and lacks some. The sample yields some 4,100 clones, about 66% seen once. The sequenced sample was cultured CD8+ T cells derived from PBMCs. These receptors were collected from a male donor with HIV.

The chain joins TRBV7-8 to TRBJ1-2, with D unresolved. Trimming pared 5 bases from V and 7 bases from J, leaving 29 bases between. Germline V gene sequence: CDR1 SGHVS, CDR2 FQNEAQ. The CDR3 extends over 18 amino acids. CDR3 loop: CASSKSKRPGLFPSGYTF. DNA for the CDR3: TGTGCCAGCAGCAAGTCCAAGCGTCCGGGCCTCTTTCCGAGTGGCTACACCTTC.

This clone came up once. The J gene is TRBJ2-5, the V gene TRBV7-9; tentatively, D is TRBD1 (7 bases). Germline CDR1 is SEHNR and CDR2 is FQNEAQ (reference sequence). Trimming took off 4 bases at V and 4 bases at J, with 13 bases between the two ends. CDR3 length: 14 amino acids. The CDR3 protein is CASSSRQGGETQYF. As DNA, the CDR3 is TGTGCCAGCAGCTCAAGACAGGGAGGAGAGACCCAGTACTTC. The variable domain in full, with the rest retrieved from reference TRBV7-9 and TRBJ2-5, is DTGVSQNPRHKITKRGQNVTFRCDPISEHNRLYWYRQTLGQGPEFLTYFQNEAQLEKSRLLSDRFSAERPKGSFSTLEIQRTEQGDSAMYLCASSSRQGGETQYFGPGTRLLVL.

The rearrangement links TRBV11-2 to TRBJ2-7; no firm D call. CDR3 length: 14 amino acids. Trimming left V 4 bases short and J 0 bases short, with 10 bases between. CDR1 is SGHAT, CDR2 FQNNGV, per germline. The CDR3 region is CASSSADISYEQYF. In nucleotides, the CDR3 is TGTGCCAGCAGCTCTGCAGACATCTCCTACGAGCAGTACTTC.

This clone was observed a handful of times. This sequence joins TRBV4-2 and TRBJ1-4, with TRBD1 identical over 7 bases. The CDR3 is 15 amino acids. From germline, CDR1 is LGHNA and CDR2 YNFKEQ. V shed 2 bases and J 6 bases; nucleotides not matched to a gene: 6. The DNA of the CDR3 is TGTGCCAGCAGCCAAATGACAGGGACGGATGAAAAACTGTTTTTT. Translating gives CASSQMTGTDEKLFF.

The rearrangement joins TRBV19 to TRBJ2-1; D perhaps matches TRBD2 (5 bases). The CDR3 is 15 residues long. V was cut by 3 bases and J by 4 bases, with 13 bases left in between. CDR1 and CDR2 (germline): LNHDA, SQIVND (reference sequence). The CDR3 DNA sequence: TGTGCCAGTAGTATTATGAGCGGCCAGTACAATGAGCAGTTCTTC. Encoded protein: CASSIMSGQYNEQFF.

The V gene is TRBV4-2, the J gene TRBJ2-1, with 9 positions matching TRBD1. The CDR3 is 16 amino acids. V gave up 2 bases and J gave up 5 bases; unmatched junction bases: 7. Germline CDR1 and CDR2: LGHNA and YNFKEQ. The CDR3, as DNA: TGTGCCAGCAGCCAATCCGACAGGGGGAGAGACAATGAGCAGTTCTTC. This gives the protein CASSQSDRGRDNEQFF.

A single count supports this clone. CDR3: CASSGGQGIHQPQHF. CDR3 nucleotides: TGTGCCAGCAGTGGGGGGCAGGGGATACATCAGCCCCAGCATTTT. The chain combines TRBV6-6 with TRBJ1-5; weak D call: TRBD1 (6 bases). V was pared by 5 bases and J by 5 bases, with 16 bases between. Germline loops: CDR1 MNHNY, CDR2 SVGAGI (reference sequence). The CDR3 loop spans 15 amino acids.

This chain joins TRBV28 and TRBJ1-1; 10 bases are a match to TRBD1. The CDR3 loop spans 15 amino acids. Unmatched junction bases numbered 6, after V lost 5 bases and J lost 3 bases. Germline V gene lookup returns CDR1 MDHEN and CDR2 SYDVKM. CDR3 loop: CASSPIGQGDTEAFF. CDR3 sequence (DNA): TGTGCCAGCAGTCCGATAGGACAGGGGGACACTGAAGCTTTCTTT.

The chain carries TRBV28 and TRBJ2-1; D unclear. The germline V gene encodes CDR1 MDHEN and CDR2 SYDVKM. The V and J ends lost 5 bases and 0 bases respectively, with 11 bases between them. CDR3 length: 15 residues. The CDR3 here is CASSPGPSSYNEQFF. The CDR3 DNA follows: TGTGCCAGCAGTCCAGGACCGAGCTCCTACAATGAGCAGTTCTTC.

V usage is TRBV7-3 and J usage is TRBJ2-1, with 9 bases aligning to TRBD1. The V gene's germline CDR1 is SGHTA and CDR2 FQGTGA. The ends lost 2 bases at V and 0 bases at J; junction bases unmatched: 2. The CDR3 runs 16 residues. CDR3 sequence reads: CASSLAGQGSYNEQFF. The CDR3 nucleotides read TGTGCCAGCAGCTTAGCGGGACAGGGCTCCTACAATGAGCAGTTCTTC.

The gene calls are TRBV27 and TRBJ2-1; TRBD1 or TRBD2 may be the D gene (5 bases each). CDR3 length equals 13 residues. The germline V and J ends were trimmed by 4 bases and 4 bases, with 8 bases remaining between them. The germline V gene has CDR1 MNHEY and CDR2 SMNVEV (reference sequence). For the CDR3, the DNA is TGTGCCAGCAGTTCGGGACCTTACAATGAGCAGTTCTTC. Amino acids: CASSSGPYNEQFF.

The genes are TRBV27 and TRBJ2-1, with D unclear. CDR3 length: 13 amino acids. The V gene's germline CDR1 is MNHEY and CDR2 SMNVEV (reference sequence). V was cut by 2 bases and J by 6 bases, with 8 bases left in between. This chain's CDR3 is CASSLGLVNEQFF. CDR3 DNA: TGTGCCAGCAGTTTAGGCCTAGTCAATGAGCAGTTCTTC.

The rearrangement joins TRBV28 to TRBJ1-6; TRBD1 is a possible D gene (5 bases). Germline V gives CDR1 MDHEN, CDR2 SYDVKM. Trimming left V 1 base short and J 8 bases short, with 12 bases between. This CDR3 region has 15 residues. The CDR3 sequence: CASSLSPDSDSPLHF. CDR3 nucleotide sequence: TGTGCCAGCAGTTTATCCCCTGACAGCGATTCACCCCTCCACTTT.

The gene calls are TRBV6-4 and TRBJ2-2; no definite D call. This CDR3 has 13 amino acids. CDR1 is MRHNA and CDR2 is SNTAGT in the germline V gene. The V end lost 2 bases, the J end lost 1 base, and 2 bases lay between the germline ends. This CDR3 reads CASSDRNTGELFF. DNA of the CDR3: TGTGCCAGCAGTGACAGGAACACCGGGGAGCTGTTTTTT.

This clone appeared a few times. V usage is TRBV7-9 and J usage is TRBJ2-1; no firm D call. This CDR3 is built from 12 residues. Trimming left V 1 base short and J 8 bases short, with 6 bases between. Germline loops: CDR1 SEHNR, CDR2 FQNEAQ (reference sequence). Written as DNA, the CDR3 is TGTGCCAGCAGCTTAGATCCGGATGAGCAGTTCTTC. It translates to CASSLDPDEQFF. The whole variable domain, remainder taken from reference TRBV7-9 and TRBJ2-1, is DTGVSQNPRHKITKRGQNVTFRCDPISEHNRLYWYRQTLGQGPEFLTYFQNEAQLEKSRLLSDRFSAERPKGSFSTLEIQRTEQGDSAMYLCASSLDPDEQFFGPGTRLTVL.